The table lists the clone carrying this TCR beta chain with a count of one. The target antigen is unknown. Through a sample-barcoded 5' primer and a J-beta primer mix, a second PCR was run for roughly 6 to 12 cycles. Each TCR beta cDNA got a 12-nucleotide random molecular identifier. MiXCR, run by TCRdb on the 5' RACE reads, gives a single entry per CDR3 protein. In the table there are under 1 million distinct CDR3 sequences, under 45% of which are singletons. Trimming stripped 4 bases from V and 13 bases from J, with 16 bases between. The CDR3 runs to 11 residues. Germline values: CDR1 DFQATT, CDR2 SNEGSKA (reference sequence). This sample was taken from a study of blood T cells in healthy people across ages. Overall study findings and caveats: The long-lived group displayed more naive CD4+ cells, plus higher diversity, than the aged donors did. Age advanced and TCR beta diversity per million T cells fell, roughly linearly.

Aged about 6 to 95, donors were systemically healthy Caucasians from Russia. This chain connects TRBV20-1 to TRBJ2-5, with D possibly matching TRBD2 (6 bases). Specimen: blood. The sequence was obtained from a man in his 60s in good health. This chain's CDR3 is CSAKDLRGVYF. Here the CDR3 DNA reads TGCAGTGCTAAAGATCTGCGGGGTGTGTACTTC.